This T cell receptor (beta chain) was recorded in a study of T cells in Graves' hyperthyroidism and ophthalmopathy. Study-wide results and limits: The model made its ophthalmopathy prediction, and onset followed a median about 5.9 months later.

This clonotype was found many times. The antigen remains unidentified. V was trimmed by 5 bases and J by 5 bases, leaving 12 bases between them. CDR3 size: 13 residues. CDR1 SGHTA and CDR2 FQGNSA come from the germline V gene. These patients, aged 18 to 65, had recently diagnosed hyperthyroidism lasting under 2 months. There were TCR beta CDR3 regions amplified from RNA transcripts. RT-PCR in the first round (using the HTBI primer set) targeted the TCR CDR3. MiXCR, applied by TCRdb to the multiplex PCR reads, yields one record per CDR3 protein. Among hundreds of thousands of distinct CDR3 sequences listed, just over 35% were seen once.

The rearrangement links TRBV7-2 to TRBJ1-2, with D perhaps TRBD1 (6 bases). This clonotype was sampled from a woman aged 40 to 49 with Graves' hyperthyroidism. What was sequenced was blood. The CDR3, as DNA: TGTGCCAGCAGCCCCCGGGACATTTATGGCTACACCTTC. Translating it yields CASSPRDIYGYTF.